A selection of T cell receptor beta chains follows, all from one sample in a study of identical twins. TCRdb redid the calling of the 5' RACE reads with MiXCR, one entry per CDR3 protein. The repertoire includes some 320,000 distinct CDR3 sequences, 12% of them detected once, and just over 7% sits in the top ten. The data also belong to a second study, concerning yellow fever vaccine responses in identical twins.

The sample consisted of CD8+ T cells sorted from blood. The receptors stem from a woman in her late teens or twenties in good health. Both conserved end residues are part of each CDR3. D genes are given only for firm matches. Only some rows state a clone size, as once, few, many or a class for expanded clones.

D gene	clone size	V gene	J gene	CDR3 DNA	CDR3 protein
TRBD2	.	TRBV7-9	TRBJ2-7	TGTGCCAGCAGCCGTCGGACTAGCGGGATTTACGAGCAGTACTTC	CASSRRTSGIYEQYF
TRBD2	.	TRBV20-1	TRBJ2-1	TGCAGTGCTGGGGGGGGGACCGTTGAGCAGTTCTTC	CSAGGGTVEQFF
.	.	TRBV12-3/TRBV12-4	TRBJ2-3	TGTGCCAGCAGTGGTCCCCTTAGCACAGATACGCAGTATTTT	CASSGPLSTDTQYF
.	few	TRBV7-9	TRBJ2-5	TGTGCCAGCAGCCCCCCGGCCCACCGCGGGGTGTTGTACTTC	CASSPPAHRGVLYF
.	few	TRBV7-6	TRBJ2-6	TGTGCCAGCAGTCCAACCGAACTCCGGGACGCTCTGCTCTCTGGGGCCAACGTCCTGACTTTC	CASSPTELRDALLSGANVLTF
.	many	TRBV7-9	TRBJ2-7	TGTGCCAGCAGCCTTACCAACGAGCAGTACTTC	CASSLTNEQYF
TRBD2	.	TRBV11-1	TRBJ2-1	TGTGCCAGCAGCCCGGGACTAGCGGGAGTTACCTTCTACAATGAGCAGTTCTTC	CASSPGLAGVTFYNEQFF
.	many	TRBV12-3/TRBV12-4	TRBJ2-5	TGTGCCAACCCCTTATCCGGACCCTGGTGGGAGACCCAGTACTTC	CANPLSGPWWETQYF
.	.	TRBV7-9	TRBJ2-1	TGTGCCAGCAGCTTAGAGTCAGGGCGGGCCGGAGGGAATGAGCAGTTCTTC	CASSLESGRAGGNEQFF
.	.	TRBV29-1	TRBJ1-2	TGCAGCGTTGACTCAGGGTACTATGGCTACACCTTC	CSVDSGYYGYTF
.	few	TRBV12-3/TRBV12-4	TRBJ2-3	TGTGCCAGCAGCCCCTGGGGCCAGAGCACAGATACGCAGTATTTT	CASSPWGQSTDTQYF
.	.	TRBV27	TRBJ2-1	TGTGCCAGCAGTAAGGGGGGCGCTAGCTCCTACAATGAGCAGTTCTTC	CASSKGGASSYNEQFF
.	few	TRBV16	TRBJ2-1	TGTGCCAGCACGGGGGATTTTACAGAGCACAATGAGCAGTTCTTC	CASTGDFTEHNEQFF
TRBD2	few	TRBV6-2/TRBV6-3	TRBJ2-1	TGTGCCAGCAGTCCACCCGGACTAGCGGGGGGGCTGCTATACAATGAGCAGTTCTTC	CASSPPGLAGGLLYNEQFF
.	.	TRBV2	TRBJ2-7	TGTGCCAGCAGTGAGAAGGGGACCGCCGGAGTCTCCTACGAGCAGTACTTC	CASSEKGTAGVSYEQYF
.	many	TRBV2	TRBJ2-3	TGTGCCAGCAGTGAAGGGGAGCGAGATACGCAGTATTTT	CASSEGERDTQYF
.	.	TRBV7-8	TRBJ2-1	TGTGCCAGCAGCTTAGTATCTTTCGGGGAACTTTCCTACAATGAGCAGTTCTTC	CASSLVSFGELSYNEQFF
.	.	TRBV7-6	TRBJ1-5	TGTGCCAGCAGCCGGGGGTTGGCGGGGTCTGACCTTAATCAGCCCCAGCATTTT	CASSRGLAGSDLNQPQHF
.	.	TRBV13	TRBJ2-5	TGTGCCAGCAGCTCCCCCCAGACAGGAGAAGAGACCCAGTACTTC	CASSSPQTGEETQYF
.	few	TRBV27	TRBJ2-3	TGTGCCAGCGGCCGTAATGGAGATACGCAGTATTTT	CASGRNGDTQYF
.	few	TRBV19	TRBJ2-1	TGTGCCAGTACCGCGACAGGTATCAATGAGCAGTTCTTC	CASTATGINEQFF
.	few	TRBV7-9	TRBJ1-1	TGTGCTCTTGCTGTTTGGGGGGACACTGAAGCTTTCTTT	CALAVWGDTEAFF
TRBD2	.	TRBV24-1	TRBJ2-5	TGTGCCACCAGTGACCGACTAGCGGGAGCCCCGGGCCAAGAGACCCAGTACTTC	CATSDRLAGAPGQETQYF
TRBD2	many	TRBV5-1	TRBJ2-1	TGCGCCAGCAGCTTGGAGAAGCGGGAGATCGATGAGCAGTTCTTC	CASSLEKREIDEQFF
.	.	TRBV27	TRBJ2-3	TGTGCCAGCAGTTGGAAGGGGGTGCCAGATACGCAGTATTTT	CASSWKGVPDTQYF
TRBD2	.	TRBV3-1	TRBJ2-5	TGTGCCAGCAGCCAAGAGATGACTAGCGGGAGGGCCGTGGGTGAGACCCAGTACTTC	CASSQEMTSGRAVGETQYF
.	few	TRBV7-9	TRBJ2-7	TGTGCCAGCAGCCCGGGACTCGCGACCTACGAGCAGTACTTC	CASSPGLATYEQYF
.	.	TRBV1	TRBJ2-5	TGCACCAGCAGCCTCCCTGCCCTAGCGGGAGCTGAGACCCAGTACTTC	CTSSLPALAGAETQYF